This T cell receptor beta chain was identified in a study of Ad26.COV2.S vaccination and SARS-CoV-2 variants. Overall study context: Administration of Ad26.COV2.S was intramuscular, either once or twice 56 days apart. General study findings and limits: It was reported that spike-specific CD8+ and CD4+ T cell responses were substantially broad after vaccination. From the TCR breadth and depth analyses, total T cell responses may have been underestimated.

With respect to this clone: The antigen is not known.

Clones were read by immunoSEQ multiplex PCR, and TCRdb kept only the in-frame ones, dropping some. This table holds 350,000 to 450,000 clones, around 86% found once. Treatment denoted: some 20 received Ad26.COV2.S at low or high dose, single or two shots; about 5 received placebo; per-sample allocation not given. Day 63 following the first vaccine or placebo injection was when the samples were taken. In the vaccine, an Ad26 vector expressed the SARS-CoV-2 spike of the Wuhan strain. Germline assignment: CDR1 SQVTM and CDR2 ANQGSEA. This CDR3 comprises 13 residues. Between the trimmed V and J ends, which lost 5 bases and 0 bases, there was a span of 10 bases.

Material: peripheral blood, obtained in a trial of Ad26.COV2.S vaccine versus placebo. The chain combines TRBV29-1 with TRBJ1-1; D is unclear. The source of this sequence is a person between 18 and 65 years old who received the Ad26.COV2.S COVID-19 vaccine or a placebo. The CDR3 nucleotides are TGCAGCGTTCCTGCGGTCGTGAACACTGAAGCTTTCTTT. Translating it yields CSVPAVVNTEAFF.